The 3 T cell receptor beta chains below all came from one sample that was sequenced in a study of Ad26.COV2.S vaccination and SARS-CoV-2 variants. This table comes from immunoSEQ multiplex PCR, and its TCRdb copy is limited to in-frame clones, with some not included. The table has roughly 700,000 clones, around 92% seen once. Treatment specified: some 20 received Ad26.COV2.S at low or high dose, single or two shots; about 5 received placebo; per-sample allocation not given. On day 63 after the first injection, vaccine and placebo recipients gave samples. The specimen was peripheral blood, collected in a trial of Ad26.COV2.S vaccine versus placebo. These TCRs come from a person aged 18-65 years who received the Ad26.COV2.S COVID-19 vaccine or a placebo.

Concerning this clone itself: Within the sample, other DNA sequences also encode this same CDR3. The V gene is TRBV20-1, the J gene TRBJ1-2, with no clear D. V was clipped by 1 base and J by 3 bases, with 3 bases between them. The CDR3 loop spans 11 amino acids. Germline lookup yields CDR1 DFQATT and CDR2 SNEGSKA (reference sequence). In DNA form, the CDR3 reads TGCAGTGCTAGAGGGGACTATGGCTACACCTTC. As protein: CSARGDYGYTF.

The chain recombines TRBV19 with TRBJ2-3; D is perhaps TRBD1 or TRBD2 (6 bases each). V lost 10 bases to trimming and J lost 6 bases, with 20 bases between them. The CDR3 contains 14 residues. Germline CDR1 and CDR2: LNHDA and SQIVND (reference sequence). In nucleotides, the CDR3 is TGTGCCACGCATCGAGGGGGAGGTTCGGATACGCAGTATTTT. This codes for CATHRGGGSDTQYF.

The chain has TRBV9 and TRBJ1-4; TRBD1 agrees at 12 bases. This CDR3 has 16 amino acids. CDR1 SGDLS and CDR2 YYNGEE come from the germline V gene. V shed 3 bases and J 5 bases; nucleotides not matched to a gene: 5. CDR3 protein: CASSAGQGARNEKLFF. The CDR3 coding sequence is TGTGCCAGCAGCGCGGGACAGGGGGCGCGGAATGAAAAACTGTTTTTT.